The T cell receptor (beta chain) under discussion was sequenced for a study of blood T cell repertoires in COVID-19. The overall study: Some COVID-19 samples were acute and others convalescent; all came from the United States, Italy and Spain. Sources were T cells, B-cell-depleted T cells, or PBMCs; the material itself was cDNA or gDNA.

Germline-derived CDR1 and CDR2 are MDHEN and SYDVKM. CDR3 size: 14 residues. With 3 bases removed from V and 2 bases from J, the gap between germline ends came to 11 bases. Under the authors' procedure: From reference gene primer amplification, estimates of nucleated cell counts were derived. The table came from immunoSEQ multiplex PCR; TCRdb's copy has only in-frame clones and leaves some out. D and trimming were read from the DNA, whereas the V and J calls and clone size are those reported in that table. This sample has about 80,000 clones, with 78% found just once. The V gene is TRBV28, the J gene TRBJ2-7; D may be TRBD1 (6 bases). The sequence came from a human donor in a cohort sampled during active COVID-19. The sequencing input was peripheral blood. The CDR3 coding sequence is TGTGCCAGCAGTTTGGGCAGGGGACCCTACGAGCAGTACTTC. Residues: CASSLGRGPYEQYF.